Reported below is one T cell receptor (beta chain). What it binds is unknown. These data come from a study of shared clonotypes between healthy human individuals. About the research overall: Each donor's CD8 memory used one plate, CD8 naive two, each CD4 subset three. Findings of the study overall: Genetic and exposure-history diversity was limited by the small donor number.

Per the study methods: For the immunoSEQ data, sequences were junction-only without quality scores, so filtering differed. Here immunoSEQ multiplex PCR was the method, and the copy in TCRdb shows in-frame clones only, minus some. V and J calls plus clone size are reproduced from that table; the DNA served to infer D and trimming. Of around 2,000,000 clones detected, 95% appear once; the ten largest clones hold around 0.13%. Germline V gene sequence: CDR1 SQVTM, CDR2 ANQGSEA. V trimming: 7 bases; J trimming: 7 bases; junction bases outside the gene matches: 6. This CDR3 has 14 residues. The TCR comes from a young man in good health. Sequencing was performed on naive CD4+ T cells sorted from blood. This sample's subset: CD45RA+ positively selected. The gene calls are TRBV29-1 and TRBJ2-1; 14 nucleotides align to TRBD2. The CDR3 sequence: CSARTSGGLNEQFF. CDR3 in DNA: TGCAGCGCTCGGACTAGCGGGGGGCTGAATGAGCAGTTCTTC.